These T cell receptor beta chains were read from a single sample in a study of shared clonotypes between healthy human individuals. Measured with immunoSEQ multiplex PCR; TCRdb has only the in-frame clones, and not every one. The table shows about 490,000 clones, with over 65% occurring only once. Sequences were obtained from PBMCs. These TCRs come from a woman between 40 and 50 years old in good health. Some clones in this sample may be carry-over from other donors' samples. The CDR3 runs from the conserved cysteine through the conserved F or W. Fields, in order: J gene, V gene, D gene, clone size, CDR3 protein, CDR3 DNA. The D gene is left open where the match is weak. Clone size is not always given. Where it is, it says once, few, many or a class for expanded clones.

J gene: TRBJ2-3
V gene: TRBV5-8
D gene: NA
clone size: NA
CDR3 protein: CASSLGAGTDTQYF
CDR3 DNA: TGTGCCAGCAGCTTGGGAGCGGGCACAGATACGCAGTATTTT

J gene: TRBJ1-2
V gene: TRBV7-9
D gene: NA
clone size: NA
CDR3 protein: CASSLPHPSDGYTF
CDR3 DNA: TGTGCCAGCAGCTTACCTCATCCCAGCGATGGCTACACCTTC

J gene: TRBJ1-1
V gene: TRBV7-3
D gene: NA
clone size: NA
CDR3 protein: CASSIAGTANTEAFF
CDR3 DNA: TGTGCCAGCAGCATAGCCGGGACGGCGAACACTGAAGCTTTCTTT

J gene: TRBJ1-5
V gene: TRBV4-1
D gene: TRBD1
clone size: NA
CDR3 protein: CASSQDYGTGINQPQHF
CDR3 DNA: TGCGCCAGCAGCCAAGATTACGGGACAGGAATTAATCAGCCCCAGCATTTT

J gene: TRBJ2-7
V gene: TRBV30
D gene: NA
clone size: NA
CDR3 protein: CAWSVNRLYEQYF
CDR3 DNA: TGTGCCTGGAGTGTAAACCGGTTGTACGAGCAGTACTTC

J gene: TRBJ2-3
V gene: TRBV6-4
D gene: NA
clone size: few
CDR3 protein: CASSDSGDSDTQYF
CDR3 DNA: TGTGCCAGCAGTGACTCGGGGGATTCAGATACGCAGTATTTT

J gene: TRBJ2-7
V gene: TRBV28
D gene: NA
clone size: few
CDR3 protein: CASSPRVGARFYEQYF
CDR3 DNA: TGTGCCAGCAGCCCAAGGGTGGGGGCAAGGTTCTACGAGCAGTACTTC

J gene: TRBJ2-7
V gene: TRBV5-5
D gene: NA
clone size: once
CDR3 protein: CASSRDGGYEQYF
CDR3 DNA: TGTGCCAGCAGCCGCGACGGAGGCTACGAGCAGTACTTC

J gene: TRBJ2-7
V gene: TRBV28
D gene: NA
clone size: NA
CDR3 protein: CASSMTRSSYEQYF
CDR3 DNA: TGTGCCAGCAGTATGACTCGAAGCTCCTACGAGCAGTACTTC

J gene: TRBJ2-1
V gene: TRBV5-1
D gene: NA
clone size: NA
CDR3 protein: CASSADIGNEQFF
CDR3 DNA: TGCGCCAGCAGCGCGGACATAGGGAATGAGCAGTTCTTC

J gene: TRBJ1-4
V gene: TRBV7-2
D gene: TRBD1
clone size: NA
CDR3 protein: CASSRSGTGSEKLFF
CDR3 DNA: TGTGCCAGCAGCCGTTCCGGGACAGGGAGTGAAAAACTGTTTTTT

J gene: TRBJ1-3
V gene: TRBV28
D gene: NA
clone size: NA
CDR3 protein: CASSLGGYGNTIYF
CDR3 DNA: TGTGCCAGCAGTTTAGGGGGATATGGAAACACCATATATTTT

J gene: TRBJ2-2
V gene: TRBV7-9
D gene: TRBD1
clone size: NA
CDR3 protein: CASSEGQGANGELFF
CDR3 DNA: TGTGCCAGCAGCGAGGGACAGGGGGCGAACGGGGAGCTGTTTTTT

J gene: TRBJ2-5
V gene: TRBV5-4
D gene: NA
clone size: NA
CDR3 protein: CASSLASSETQYF
CDR3 DNA: TGTGCCAGCAGCTTGGCCTCCTCGGAGACCCAGTACTTC

J gene: TRBJ1-5
V gene: TRBV27
D gene: NA
clone size: NA
CDR3 protein: CATRRGFGQPQHF
CDR3 DNA: TGTGCCACCCGGAGAGGGTTCGGTCAGCCCCAGCATTTT

J gene: TRBJ1-2
V gene: TRBV5-6
D gene: NA
clone size: NA
CDR3 protein: CASSLDRVYYGYTF
CDR3 DNA: TGTGCCAGCAGCTTGGACAGGGTTTACTATGGCTACACCTTC

J gene: TRBJ1-4
V gene: TRBV11-2
D gene: NA
clone size: NA
CDR3 protein: CASSRPNEKLFF
CDR3 DNA: TGTGCCAGCAGCCGACCTAATGAAAAACTGTTTTTT

J gene: TRBJ2-2
V gene: TRBV10-1
D gene: NA
clone size: NA
CDR3 protein: CARIMGRNTGELFF
CDR3 DNA: TGCGCCAGAATAATGGGGCGGAACACCGGGGAGCTGTTTTTT

J gene: TRBJ2-7
V gene: TRBV15
D gene: NA
clone size: NA
CDR3 protein: CATSRDRFFEQYF
CDR3 DNA: TGTGCCACCAGCAGAGACCGGTTTTTCGAGCAGTACTTC

J gene: TRBJ1-4
V gene: TRBV5-1
D gene: NA
clone size: NA
CDR3 protein: CASSLAGPGEKLFF
CDR3 DNA: TGCGCCAGCAGCTTGGCTGGTCCAGGGGAAAAACTGTTTTTT

J gene: TRBJ1-3
V gene: TRBV5-5
D gene: NA
clone size: NA
CDR3 protein: CASSLDAGAGNTIYF
CDR3 DNA: TGTGCCAGCAGCTTGGACGCGGGGGCTGGAAACACCATATATTTT

J gene: TRBJ2-7
V gene: TRBV5-1
D gene: NA
clone size: many
CDR3 protein: CASSWDRGDEQYF
CDR3 DNA: TGCGCCAGCAGCTGGGACCGAGGGGACGAGCAGTACTTC

J gene: TRBJ2-7
V gene: TRBV7-8
D gene: NA
clone size: NA
CDR3 protein: CASSSRSRNGRKWQYF
CDR3 DNA: TGTGCCAGCAGCTCTCGCTCTCGGAACGGGAGAAAATGGCAGTACTTC

J gene: TRBJ2-3
V gene: TRBV29-1
D gene: TRBD1
clone size: once
CDR3 protein: CSAPGQGSDTQYF
CDR3 DNA: TGCAGCGCACCGGGACAGGGCTCAGATACGCAGTATTTT

J gene: TRBJ2-5
V gene: TRBV25-1
D gene: NA
clone size: NA
CDR3 protein: CASSDQGSGETQYF
CDR3 DNA: TGTGCCAGCAGTGACCAAGGCTCGGGAGAGACCCAGTACTTC

J gene: TRBJ1-2
V gene: TRBV10-1
D gene: NA
clone size: NA
CDR3 protein: CASSERRNYGYTF
CDR3 DNA: TGCGCCAGCAGTGAAAGGCGGAACTATGGCTACACCTTC

J gene: TRBJ1-2
V gene: TRBV29-1
D gene: NA
clone size: NA
CDR3 protein: CSVEAGMGYGYTF
CDR3 DNA: TGCAGCGTTGAGGCGGGAATGGGCTATGGCTACACCTTC

J gene: TRBJ1-2
V gene: TRBV20-1
D gene: NA
clone size: NA
CDR3 protein: CSAGAYGYTF
CDR3 DNA: TGCAGTGCCGGGGCCTATGGCTACACCTTC

J gene: TRBJ1-2
V gene: TRBV5-1
D gene: NA
clone size: NA
CDR3 protein: CASSLSGADGYTF
CDR3 DNA: TGCGCCAGCAGCTTGTCGGGGGCCGATGGCTACACCTTC

J gene: TRBJ2-1
V gene: TRBV11-2
D gene: NA
clone size: once
CDR3 protein: CASSLAGTYNEQFF
CDR3 DNA: TGTGCCAGCAGCTTGGCCGGGACTTACAATGAGCAGTTCTTC

J gene: TRBJ1-5
V gene: TRBV30
D gene: NA
clone size: NA
CDR3 protein: CAWSPGRSNQPQHF
CDR3 DNA: TGTGCCTGGAGTCCCGGACGGAGCAATCAGCCCCAGCATTTT

J gene: TRBJ2-1
V gene: TRBV19
D gene: NA
clone size: NA
CDR3 protein: CASNPPSGGGGEQFF
CDR3 DNA: TGTGCCAGTAACCCTCCTAGCGGAGGGGGAGGTGAGCAGTTCTTC